Included here is one T cell receptor beta chain sequence, with context. Its antigen is currently unknown. Method: immunoSEQ multiplex PCR; TCRdb's copy keeps in-frame clones and lacks some. The table records around 150,000 clones, approximately 91% of them present only once. V was cut by 3 bases and J by 0 bases, with 8 bases left in between. Germline CDR1 reads LNHDA; CDR2 reads SQIVND (reference sequence). The CDR3 spans 14 residues. This sample was taken from a study of T cell responses to AZD1222 COVID-19 vaccine. Study-wide results and limits: Among those given AZD1222, only six were seropositive at baseline. Unmutated variant regions reportedly attract nearly half of all spike-specific TCRs. The donors showed a predominance of white British ancestry and of females, with possible underestimation of clonal diversity.

The input for sequencing was peripheral blood, taken 28 days after the second AZD1222 dose. The sequence came from an adult who received the AZD1222 COVID-19 vaccine. The rearrangement links TRBV19 to TRBJ1-2, with no clear D. CDR3: CASSISATNYGYTF. As DNA, the CDR3 is TGTGCCAGTAGTATTAGCGCCACTAACTATGGCTACACCTTC.